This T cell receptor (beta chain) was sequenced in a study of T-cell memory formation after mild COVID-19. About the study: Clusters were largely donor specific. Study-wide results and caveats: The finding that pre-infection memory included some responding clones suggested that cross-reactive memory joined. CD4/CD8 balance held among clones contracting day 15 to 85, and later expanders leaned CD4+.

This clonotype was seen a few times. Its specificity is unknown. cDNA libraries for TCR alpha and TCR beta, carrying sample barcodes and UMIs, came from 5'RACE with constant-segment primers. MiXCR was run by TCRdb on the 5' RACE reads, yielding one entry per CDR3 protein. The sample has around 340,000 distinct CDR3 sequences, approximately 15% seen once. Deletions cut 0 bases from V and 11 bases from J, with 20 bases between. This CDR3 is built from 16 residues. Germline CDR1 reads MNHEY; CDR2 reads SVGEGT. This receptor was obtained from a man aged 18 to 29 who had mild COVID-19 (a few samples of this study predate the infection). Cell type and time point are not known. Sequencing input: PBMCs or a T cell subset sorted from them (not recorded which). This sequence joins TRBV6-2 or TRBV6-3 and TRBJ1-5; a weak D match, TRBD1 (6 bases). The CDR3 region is CASSYSSGADGWTQHF. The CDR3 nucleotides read TGTGCCAGCAGTTACTCGTCGGGGGCCGACGGTTGGACCCAGCATTTT.